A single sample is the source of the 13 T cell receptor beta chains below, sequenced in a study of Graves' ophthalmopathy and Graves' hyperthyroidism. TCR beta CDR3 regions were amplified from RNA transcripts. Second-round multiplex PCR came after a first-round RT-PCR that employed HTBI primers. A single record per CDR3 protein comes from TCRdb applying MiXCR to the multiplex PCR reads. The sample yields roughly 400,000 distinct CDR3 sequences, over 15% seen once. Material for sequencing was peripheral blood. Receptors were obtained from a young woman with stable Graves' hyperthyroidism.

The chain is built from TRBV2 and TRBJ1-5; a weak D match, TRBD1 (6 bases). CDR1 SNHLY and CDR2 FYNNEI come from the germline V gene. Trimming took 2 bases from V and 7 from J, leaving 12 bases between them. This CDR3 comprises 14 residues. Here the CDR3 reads CASSEIRGRQPQHF. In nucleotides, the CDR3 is TGTGCCAGCAGTGAAATCAGGGGCCGGCAGCCCCAGCATTTT.

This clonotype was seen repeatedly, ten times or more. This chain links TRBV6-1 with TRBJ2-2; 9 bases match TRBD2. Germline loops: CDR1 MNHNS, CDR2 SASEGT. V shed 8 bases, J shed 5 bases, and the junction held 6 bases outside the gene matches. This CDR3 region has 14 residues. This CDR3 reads CASPKAGGTGELFF. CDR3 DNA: TGTGCCAGCCCCAAAGCGGGGGGTACCGGGGAGCTGTTTTTT.

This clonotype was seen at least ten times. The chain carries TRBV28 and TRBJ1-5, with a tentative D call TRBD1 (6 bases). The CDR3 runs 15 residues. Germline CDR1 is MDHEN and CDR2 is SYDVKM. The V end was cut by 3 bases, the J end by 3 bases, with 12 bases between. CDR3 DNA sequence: TGTGCCAGCAGTTTTGTGGGGGCGGCCAATCAGCCCCAGCATTTT. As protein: CASSFVGAANQPQHF. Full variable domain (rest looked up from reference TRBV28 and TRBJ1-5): DVKVTQSSRYLVKRTGEKVFLECVQDMDHENMFWYRQDPGLGLRLIYFSYDVKMKEKGDIPEGYSVSREKKERFSLILESASTNQTSMYLCASSFVGAANQPQHFGDGTRLSIL.

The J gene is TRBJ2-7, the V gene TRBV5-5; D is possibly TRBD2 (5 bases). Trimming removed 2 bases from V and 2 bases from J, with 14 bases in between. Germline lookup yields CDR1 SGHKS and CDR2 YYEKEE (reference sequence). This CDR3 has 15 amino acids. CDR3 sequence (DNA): TGTGCCAGCAGCTTTTTTGCGGGTGAGACCTACGAGCAGTACTTC. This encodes CASSFFAGETYEQYF.

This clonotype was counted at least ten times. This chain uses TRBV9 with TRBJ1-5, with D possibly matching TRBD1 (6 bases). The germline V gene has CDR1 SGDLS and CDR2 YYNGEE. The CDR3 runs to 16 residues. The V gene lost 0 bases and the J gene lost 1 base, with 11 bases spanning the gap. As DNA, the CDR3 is TGTGCCAGCAGCGTAGGGCCAACAGGGAGCAATCAGCCCCAGCATTTT. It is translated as CASSVGPTGSNQPQHF. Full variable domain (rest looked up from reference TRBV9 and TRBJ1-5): DSGVTQTPKHLITATGQRVTLRCSPRSGDLSVYWYQQSLDQGLQFLIQYYNGEERAKGNILERFSAQQFPDLHSELNLSSLELGDSALYFCASSVGPTGSNQPQHFGDGTRLSIL.

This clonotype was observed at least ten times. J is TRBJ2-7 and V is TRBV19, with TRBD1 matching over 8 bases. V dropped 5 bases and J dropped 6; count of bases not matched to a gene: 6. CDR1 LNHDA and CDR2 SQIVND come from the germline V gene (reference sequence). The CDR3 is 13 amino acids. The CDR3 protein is CASSSRTGSEQYF. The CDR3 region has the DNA TGTGCCAGTAGTTCTAGGACAGGGTCCGAGCAGTACTTC.

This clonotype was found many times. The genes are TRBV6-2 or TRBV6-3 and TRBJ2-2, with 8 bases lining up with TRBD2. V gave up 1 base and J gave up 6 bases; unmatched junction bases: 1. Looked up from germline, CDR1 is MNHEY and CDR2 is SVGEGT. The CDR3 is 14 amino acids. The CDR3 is CASSYFGGAGELFF. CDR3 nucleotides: TGTGCCAGCAGTTACTTCGGGGGGGCCGGGGAGCTGTTTTTT.

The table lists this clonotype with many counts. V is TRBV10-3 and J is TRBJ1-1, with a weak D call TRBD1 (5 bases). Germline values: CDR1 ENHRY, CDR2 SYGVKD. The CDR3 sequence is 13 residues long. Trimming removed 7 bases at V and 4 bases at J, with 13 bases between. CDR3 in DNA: TGTGCCATCAACGGGGTGGGGGGCACTGAAGCTTTCTTT. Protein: CAINGVGGTEAFF.

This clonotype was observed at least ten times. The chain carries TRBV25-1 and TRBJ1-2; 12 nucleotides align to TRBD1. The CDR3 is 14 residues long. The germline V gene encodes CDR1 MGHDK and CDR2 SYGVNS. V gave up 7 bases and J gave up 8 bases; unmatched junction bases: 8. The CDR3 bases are TGTGCCAGCACCGGGACAGGGGGCGGCTGGGGCTACACCTTC. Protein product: CASTGTGGGWGYTF.

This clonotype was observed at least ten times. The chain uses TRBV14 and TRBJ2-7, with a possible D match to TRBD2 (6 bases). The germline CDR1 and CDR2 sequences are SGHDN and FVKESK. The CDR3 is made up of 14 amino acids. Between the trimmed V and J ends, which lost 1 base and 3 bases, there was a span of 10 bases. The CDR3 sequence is CASSQGLGGYEQYF. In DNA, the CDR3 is TGTGCCAGCAGCCAAGGGCTCGGGGGCTACGAGCAGTACTTC. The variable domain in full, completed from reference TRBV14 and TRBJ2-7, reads EAGVTQFPSHSVIEKGQTVTLRCDPISGHDNLYWYRRVMGKEIKFLLHFVKESKQDESGMPNNRFLAERTGGTYSTLKVQPAELEDSGVYFCASSQGLGGYEQYFGPGTRLTVT.

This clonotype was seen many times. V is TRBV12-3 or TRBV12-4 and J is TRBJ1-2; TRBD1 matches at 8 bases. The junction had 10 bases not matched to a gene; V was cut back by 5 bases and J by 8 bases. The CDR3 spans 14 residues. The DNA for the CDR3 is TGTGCCAGCAGTCCCCCTGGGACAGGCGGAGGCTACACCTTC. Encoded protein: CASSPPGTGGGYTF.

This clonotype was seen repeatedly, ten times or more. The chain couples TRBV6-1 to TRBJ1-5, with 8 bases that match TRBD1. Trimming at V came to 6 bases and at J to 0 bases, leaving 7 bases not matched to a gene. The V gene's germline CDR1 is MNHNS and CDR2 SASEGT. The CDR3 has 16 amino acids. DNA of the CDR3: TGTGCCAGCAGCGTACAGGGGGGGGATAGCAATCAGCCCCAGCATTTT. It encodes CASSVQGGDSNQPQHF.

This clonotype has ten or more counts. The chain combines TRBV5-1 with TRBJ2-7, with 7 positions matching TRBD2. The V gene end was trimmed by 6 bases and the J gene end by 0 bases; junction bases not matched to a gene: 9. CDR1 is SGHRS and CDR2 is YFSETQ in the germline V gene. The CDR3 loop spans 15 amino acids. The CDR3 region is CASKLRAGDSYEQYF. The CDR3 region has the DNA TGCGCCAGCAAACTTAGGGCGGGGGACTCCTACGAGCAGTACTTC.